This passage covers 19 T cell receptor beta chains from one sample sequenced in a study of post-analysis software for immune sequencing data. Tagging with unique molecular identifiers was a feature of the TCR beta cDNA libraries. TCRdb recomputed calls from the PCR reads with MiXCR, one row per CDR3 protein. The sample includes about 460,000 distinct CDR3 sequences, roughly 46% of them seen just once. Study outcomes and limitations: Included in a set of roughly five TRBV segments more frequent in patients than controls were TRBV5-6, TRBV5-1 and TRBV20-1.

The antigens for these receptors are not known. Sequencing was performed on blood. All receptors derive from a girl under 18 with multiple sclerosis.

The chain links TRBV28 to TRBJ2-7; 9 bases map to TRBD2. V shed 6 bases and J 9 bases; nucleotides not matched to a gene: 6. This CDR3 is built from 12 residues. The germline V gene encodes CDR1 MDHEN and CDR2 SYDVKM. CDR3 protein: CASSLERGAQYF. The CDR3, as DNA: TGTGCCAGCAGCCTAGAGCGGGGGGCGCAGTACTTC.

This clonotype was seen many times. V usage is TRBV13 and J usage is TRBJ2-7; D is unresolved. From germline, CDR1 is PRHDT and CDR2 FYEKMQ (reference sequence). V was trimmed by 0 bases and J by 3 bases, leaving 6 bases between them. The CDR3 is 13 amino acids. CDR3 protein: CASSLGVVYEQYF. For the CDR3, the DNA is TGTGCCAGCAGCTTAGGTGTCGTCTACGAGCAGTACTTC.

The chain combines TRBV7-3 with TRBJ2-2, with unresolved D. The CDR3 has 15 residues. Germline V gene lookup returns CDR1 SGHTA and CDR2 FQGTGA. Trimming shortened V by 3 bases and J by 6 bases, and 14 bases separated the two germline ends. This CDR3 is CASSLSSRGAGELFF. The CDR3 nucleotides are TGTGCCAGCAGCTTGTCTAGTCGAGGCGCCGGGGAGCTGTTTTTT.

The rearrangement joins TRBV20-1 to TRBJ1-1; tentative D call: TRBD1 (5 bases). Trimming took 6 bases from V and 0 from J, leaving 17 bases between them. Germline CDR1 reads DFQATT; CDR2 reads SNEGSKA (reference sequence). The CDR3 is 15 residues long. The CDR3 bases are TGCAGTGCGAACCCCTCGGGACCGCTGAACACTGAAGCTTTCTTT. It specifies CSANPSGPLNTEAFF.

The chain joins TRBV27 to TRBJ1-1; D unclear. Trimming took off 2 bases at V and 4 bases at J, with 14 bases between the two ends. The CDR3 has 15 residues. CDR1 MNHEY and CDR2 SMNVEV come from the germline V gene (reference sequence). The CDR3 coding sequence is TGTGCCAGCAGTTTAATTTCGATGTTAGTCACTGAAGCTTTCTTT. Protein sequence: CASSLISMLVTEAFF.

Concerning this clonotype: The junction departs from germline at one end; a sequencing error may be responsible. The chain couples TRBV7-2 to TRBJ2-2, with 7 bases fitting TRBD2. The CDR3 sequence is 16 residues long. CDR1 is SGHTA, CDR2 FQGNSA, per germline. The CDR3 bases are TGTGCCAGCAGCTTAGCGGGAGGGCCGAATACCGGGGAGCTGTTTTTT. This gives the protein CASSLAGGPNTGELFF.

This chain links TRBV20-1 with TRBJ2-7; perhaps TRBD1 as D (6 bases). Germline values: CDR1 DFQATT, CDR2 SNEGSKA (reference sequence). The CDR3 contains 13 residues. V lost 6 bases, J lost 0 bases, and 12 bases lay in between. This CDR3 reads CSATDSNSYEQYF. In DNA, the CDR3 is TGCAGTGCAACGGACAGCAACTCCTACGAGCAGTACTTC.

The genes are TRBV3-1 and TRBJ2-7; D uncertain. Trimming pared 0 bases from V and 1 base from J, leaving 7 bases between. Per the germline V gene, CDR1 is LGHDT and CDR2 is YNNKEL (reference sequence). The CDR3 is 14 amino acids. The CDR3 sequence is CASSQEVWSYEQYF. CDR3 bases: TGTGCCAGCAGCCAAGAAGTGTGGTCCTACGAGCAGTACTTC.

This clonotype was picked up a small number of times. This chain connects TRBV28 to TRBJ2-1; D is unresolved. The CDR3 spans 14 residues. Between the trimmed V and J ends, which lost 8 bases and 7 bases, there was a span of 18 bases. Germline CDR1 is MDHEN and CDR2 is SYDVKM. CDR3 amino acids: CASLRADGRNEQFF. The CDR3 DNA is TGTGCCAGCCTCCGGGCAGACGGTAGGAATGAGCAGTTCTTC.

This clonotype was seen only a few times. The chain uses TRBV20-1 and TRBJ2-4; 7 bases agree with TRBD1. Germline V gives CDR1 DFQATT, CDR2 SNEGSKA (reference sequence). The V and J ends lost 2 bases and 13 bases, in that order; junction bases with no gene match: 8. The CDR3 sequence is 12 residues long. This CDR3 reads CSARRDREEQYF. DNA of the CDR3: TGCAGTGCTAGACGTGACAGGGAAGAGCAGTACTTC.

This rearrangement joins TRBV5-1 to TRBJ1-5; TRBD1 agrees at 12 bases. The V segment lost 5 bases and the J segment 7 bases; nucleotides outside the gene matches: 7. Germline CDR1 is SGHRS and CDR2 is YFSETQ. This CDR3 region has 15 residues. CDR3 in DNA: TGCGCCAGCAGACCGGGACAGGGGGCCGGGCAGCCCCAGCATTTT. As protein: CASRPGQGAGQPQHF.

The V and J genes are TRBV7-2 and TRBJ2-1; 8 bases line up with TRBD2. This CDR3 is built from 17 residues. V lost 4 bases, J lost 5 bases, and 13 bases stayed unmatched. In germline, CDR1 is SGHTA, CDR2 FQGNSA. The DNA of the CDR3 is TGTGCCAGCAGCTCAACTAGCGGCCTGGGCCCCAACAATGAGCAGTTCTTC. Protein product: CASSSTSGLGPNNEQFF.

The chain links TRBV28 to TRBJ2-3, with D possibly TRBD2 on 5 matching bases. CDR1 and CDR2 (germline): MDHEN, SYDVKM. CDR3 length: 14 residues. Deletions cut 7 bases from V and 2 bases from J, with 13 bases between. The CDR3 DNA reads TGTGCCAGCAACGAGGGAGAGGACACAGATACGCAGTATTTT. Translating gives CASNEGEDTDTQYF. The whole variable domain, filled in from reference TRBV28 and TRBJ2-3, reads DVKVTQSSRYLVKRTGEKVFLECVQDMDHENMFWYRQDPGLGLRLIYFSYDVKMKEKGDIPEGYSVSREKKERFSLILESASTNQTSMYLCASNEGEDTDTQYFGPGTRLTVL.

There are a few counts of this clonotype. This chain connects TRBV7-9 to TRBJ2-5, with D uncertain. The DNA end is more similar to TRBJ2-7, so the J call may be wrong. This CDR3 is 12 amino acids long. Germline V gene sequence: CDR1 SEHNR, CDR2 FQNEAQ (reference sequence). DNA of the CDR3: TGTGCCAGCAGCTTAGTTTCCACCGAGCAGTACTTC. Encoded protein: CASSLVSTEQYF.

The chain uses TRBV7-2 and TRBJ1-2, with TRBD1 identical over 8 bases. The trim removed 6 bases at V and 2 bases at J, leaving 8 bases unmatched. Germline loops: CDR1 SGHTA, CDR2 FQGNSA. The CDR3 spans 15 residues. The chain's CDR3 is CASSWGGQENYGYTF. CDR3 DNA: TGTGCCAGCAGTTGGGGGGGACAGGAAAACTATGGCTACACCTTC.

In this sample, this clonotype turned up a few times. The CDR3 region has the DNA TGTGCCAGCAGTTACGGGAATACGCAGTATTTT. It specifies CASSYGNTQYF. The chain couples TRBV6-5 to TRBJ2-3, with D unclear. V lost 2 bases and J 7 bases, leaving 4 bases between the germline ends. Per the germline V gene, CDR1 is MNHEY and CDR2 is SVGAGI. The CDR3 is 11 amino acids.

Only a few counts were recorded for this clonotype. The chain has TRBV15 and TRBJ2-1; tentative D call: TRBD1 (6 bases). V dropped 0 bases and J dropped 4 bases, with 16 bases sitting between them. CDR3 length: 17 residues. The V gene's germline CDR1 is LNHNV and CDR2 YYDKDF (reference sequence). The CDR3 region is CATSRDGRDTFYNEQFF. The CDR3 DNA follows: TGTGCCACCAGCAGAGACGGTAGGGACACCTTTTACAATGAGCAGTTCTTC. The full variable domain, in which reference TRBV15 and TRBJ2-1 provide the parts outside the CDR3, is DAMVIQNPRYQVTQFGKPVTLSCSQTLNHNVMYWYQQKSSQAPKLLFHYYDKDFNNEADTPDNFQSRRPNTSFCFLDIRSPGLGDTAMYLCATSRDGRDTFYNEQFFGPGTRLTVL.

The rearrangement joins TRBV20-1 to TRBJ2-1; 11 bases align to TRBD2. Per germline, CDR1 DFQATT and CDR2 SNEGSKA (reference sequence). J gave up 4 bases and V 6 bases, and 8 bases lay outside the gene matches. This CDR3 has 15 residues. The CDR3 protein is CSATKGTSGYNEQFF. In DNA form, the CDR3 reads TGCAGTGCAACAAAAGGGACTAGCGGTTACAATGAGCAGTTCTTC.

The V and J genes are TRBV24-1 and TRBJ2-4; TRBD1 agrees at 8 bases. V dropped 0 bases and J dropped 3; count of bases not matched to a gene: 18. From germline, CDR1 is KGHDR and CDR2 SFDVKD. This CDR3 is 21 amino acids long. The DNA for the CDR3 is TGTGCCACCAGTGATTTGGGGATCTTCGGGATTCCGGACAGGGTCAAAAACATTCAGTACTTC. This encodes CATSDLGIFGIPDRVKNIQYF.